The source of this TCR beta chain is a study of blood T cell repertoires in COVID-19 (TCRdb year 2020). At the level of the whole study: The collaborator samples originated in the United States, Italy and Spain and spanned the acute and convalescent phases of COVID-19. A de-identified subject ID, COVID-19 status, age in years and sex were almost always included in the sample metadata. Where available, HLA class I and class II types were obtained from metadata supplied by the sample provider rather than from assay-based typing. A freely available public database, intended as a resource for researchers studying the immune response to SARS-CoV-2, is where the repertoires were released. Samples were obtained from the ongoing ImmuneRACE study (first 160 participants) and from 1,254 subjects provided by 6 global collaborators. The dataset comprised deeply sampled blood TCRbeta repertoires from subjects exposed to, actively infected with, or recovered from COVID-19. The prospective study material was composed of cDNA or gDNA derived from T cells, B-cell-depleted T cells, or PBMCs.

TCRbeta CDR3 regions were amplified from genomic DNA by means of the immunoSEQ Assay, a bias-controlled multiplex PCR. The published analysis was carried out like this. Within the assay, amplification of reference gene primers was used to estimate how many nucleated cells each sample contained. Sequence reads were collapsed and filtered to measure the absolute abundance of every unique TCRbeta CDR3 rearrangement. For each sample, productive Simpson clonality was calculated by taking the square root of Simpson's diversity index across productive rearrangements. The clones in this table, taken by TCRdb from immuneACCESS, are in-frame only. Not every clone is retained; where verified, under half of the shortfall comes from an unresolved V gene, and the cause of the rest is unknown. V and J calls plus clone size are reproduced from that table; the DNA served to infer D and trimming. Here the sample has more than 85,000 clones; about 85% occur a single time. The ten largest clones take up more than 4.5% of the sample.

Comment on this clone: Its antigen is unknown. No base-level quality is on record; no much larger clone is a single base apart.

The paper's findings and limits, for the study overall: The amount of clinical and demographic metadata varied by source and participant and was provided uncurated.

Collaborating institutions collected whole blood in K2EDTA tubes following their own protocols. Collaborator samples were shipped for TCRbeta analysis as frozen whole blood, isolated PBMCs, or DNA extracted from either sample type. CDR1 LGHDT and CDR2 YNNKEL were looked up in the germline V gene (reference sequence). The germline V and J ends show losses of 2 bases and 3 bases respectively, and no gene match explains 14 bases of the junction. The CDR3 has 19 amino acids, counting the end cysteine and phenylalanine. Left in the record is the CDR3 DNA by itself, 57 bases read in frame from the first base.

The TCR comes from an older man with acute or convalescent COVID-19. The V gene is TRBV3-1 (or the pseudogene TRBV3-2) and the J gene is TRBJ2-3; 10 central bases correspond to TRBD2. Material: peripheral blood. The DNA reads TGTGCCAGCAGCCAAACACCTGGCCCGGCTAGCGGGAGTACAGATACGCAGTATTTT. Its amino acids are CASSQTPGPASGSTDTQYF.